The 16 T cell receptor beta chains given below trace back to one sample, sequenced in a study of blood T cell repertoires in COVID-19. The method was immunoSEQ multiplex PCR; TCRdb's version includes in-frame clones alone and lacks a portion of them. The top ten clones hold approximately 4.8% of a sample with roughly 250,000 clones, 80% to 85% of them seen once. The sample was peripheral blood. These receptors came from a man aged 50-60 years with active or convalescent COVID-19.

J is TRBJ2-2 and V is TRBV9, with 8 bases aligning to TRBD1. This CDR3 has 16 amino acids. V shed 4 bases and J 0 bases; nucleotides not matched to a gene: 5. The V gene's germline CDR1 is SGDLS and CDR2 YYNGEE. CDR3 protein: CASSPRDRSNTGELFF. The CDR3 DNA reads as TGTGCCAGCAGCCCCCGGGACAGGTCGAACACCGGGGAGCTGTTTTTT.

The V gene is TRBV11-3, the J gene TRBJ2-5, with 10 nucleotides matching TRBD2. This CDR3 is built from 17 residues. The V and J ends lost 0 bases and 0 bases, in that order; junction bases with no gene match: 4. From germline, CDR1 is SGHNT and CDR2 YENEEA. This CDR3 reads CASSLDPSGGYQETQYF. CDR3 in DNA: TGTGCCAGCAGCTTAGACCCTAGCGGGGGATACCAAGAGACCCAGTACTTC.

CDR3 sequence (DNA): TGCAGCGTTGGGCGTAGAGGGTACAATGAGCAGTTCTTC. This codes for CSVGRRGYNEQFF. The chain has TRBV29-1 and TRBJ2-1, with D maybe TRBD2 (5 bases). Germline V CDR1 and CDR2: SQVTM, ANQGSEA. This CDR3 spans 13 amino acids. The V gene lost 4 bases and the J gene lost 4 bases, with 11 bases spanning the gap.

J is TRBJ1-5 and V is TRBV7-9, with 8 nucleotides matching TRBD1. V shed 1 base, J shed 7 bases, and the junction held 3 bases outside the gene matches. CDR1 and CDR2 from the germline V gene are SEHNR and FQNEAQ (reference sequence). The CDR3 length is 14 residues. CDR3: CASSLDRGTQPQHF. CDR3 DNA sequence: TGTGCCAGCAGCTTAGACAGGGGGACCCAGCCCCAGCATTTT.

The chain combines TRBV27 with TRBJ1-6, with D unclear. Trimming stripped 6 bases from V and 3 bases from J, with 3 bases between. Germline values: CDR1 MNHEY, CDR2 SMNVEV (reference sequence). The CDR3 is made up of 12 amino acids. DNA of the CDR3: TGTGCCAGCAGCCTCTATAATTCACCCCTCCACTTT. This gives the protein CASSLYNSPLHF.

The chain joins TRBV7-6 to TRBJ2-7; 7 bases match TRBD1. Germline CDR1 reads SGHVS; CDR2 reads FNYEAQ. This CDR3 contains 15 residues. J was trimmed by 3 bases and V by 0 bases; bases with no gene match: 5. Here the CDR3 reads CASSLATGQIYEQYF. The CDR3 nucleotides are TGTGCCAGCAGCTTAGCGACGGGACAGATCTACGAGCAGTACTTC.

The J gene is TRBJ1-2, the V gene TRBV5-4; D might be TRBD1 (6 bases). This CDR3 region has 14 residues. Germline CDR1 SGHNT, CDR2 YYREEE (reference sequence). V lost 4 bases and J 8 bases, leaving 18 bases between the germline ends. The CDR3 is CASSPGEGGRGYTF. CDR3 coding DNA: TGTGCCAGCAGCCCCGGGGAGGGGGGGCGAGGCTACACCTTC.

This clone showed up just a few times. This rearrangement joins TRBV5-1 to TRBJ2-2; D remains unclear. The V end was cut by 2 bases, the J end by 1 base, with 9 bases between. This CDR3 comprises 15 residues. CDR1 and CDR2 (germline): SGHRS, YFSETQ. The CDR3 loop is CASSLLMGNTGELFF. The CDR3 DNA sequence: TGCGCCAGCAGCTTACTAATGGGGAACACCGGGGAGCTGTTTTTT.

The J gene is TRBJ2-2, the V gene TRBV6-1; TRBD2 matches 8 bases. J gave up 4 bases and V 2 bases, and 6 bases lay outside the gene matches. The CDR3 is made up of 16 amino acids. Germline V gives CDR1 MNHNS, CDR2 SASEGT. This chain's CDR3 is CASSERTGGRTGELFF. In DNA, the CDR3 is TGTGCCAGCAGTGAAAGAACGGGGGGGCGCACCGGGGAGCTGTTTTTT.

The J gene is TRBJ2-3, the V gene TRBV30; TRBD1 might be the D (6 bases). The germline V and J ends were trimmed by 4 bases and 3 bases, with 17 bases remaining between them. Germline V gene lookup returns CDR1 GTSNPN and CDR2 SVGIG (reference sequence). This CDR3 is built from 15 residues. This chain's CDR3 is CAWKFGGQNTDTQYF. The CDR3 bases are TGTGCCTGGAAATTCGGCGGACAGAATACAGATACGCAGTATTTT.

This chain connects TRBV10-1 to TRBJ2-7; D perhaps matches TRBD1 (5 bases). Trimming took off 7 bases at V and 5 bases at J, with 21 bases between the two ends. Germline V gene lookup returns CDR1 WNHNN and CDR2 SYGVQD (reference sequence). The CDR3 spans 15 residues. This CDR3 is CASTEKTREGDEQYF. The CDR3 region has the DNA TGCGCCAGCACTGAAAAGACCCGAGAAGGGGACGAGCAGTACTTC.

J is TRBJ2-5 and V is TRBV6-5; no definite D call. This CDR3 is 11 amino acids long. Germline V CDR1 and CDR2: MNHEY, SVGAGI. Trimming stripped 7 bases from V and 10 bases from J, with 13 bases between. CDR3 coding DNA: TGTGCCAGCACCCAGACCGGAGACCAGTACTTC. As protein: CASTQTGDQYF.

V gene TRBV20-1 combines with J gene TRBJ1-5; 10 bases map to TRBD1. Germline CDR1 and CDR2: DFQATT and SNEGSKA (reference sequence). This CDR3 contains 18 residues. Trimming took 3 bases from V and 6 from J; bases not matched to a gene: 17. CDR3 protein: CSASNMGQGPLVGQPQHF. In nucleotides, the CDR3 is TGCAGTGCTAGTAATATGGGACAGGGGCCCCTGGTTGGTCAGCCCCAGCATTTT.

This clone is a singleton in its sample. Here the CDR3 DNA reads TGTGCCAGCAGTCTGGACAGGGATGACCAAGAGACCCAGTACTTC. This gives the protein CASSLDRDDQETQYF. The rearrangement uses TRBV6-2 or TRBV6-3 and TRBJ2-5; TRBD1 agrees at 8 bases. The CDR3 totals 15 residues. The trim removed 5 bases at V and 0 bases at J, leaving 5 bases unmatched. Germline assignment: CDR1 MNHEY and CDR2 SVGEGT.

This clone was seen a few times. J is TRBJ2-5 and V is TRBV5-8; 9 nucleotides agree with TRBD2. After removal of 1 base from V and 1 base from J, the junction contained 8 bases not matched to a gene. This CDR3 is built from 17 residues. Germline loops: CDR1 SGHTS, CDR2 YDEGEE. DNA for the CDR3: TGTGCCAGCAGCTTGATTGGACTAGCGTCCTCCCAAGAGACCCAGTACTTC. Translated, it gives CASSLIGLASSQETQYF. The variable domain in full, completed from reference TRBV5-8 and TRBJ2-5, reads EAGVTQSPTHLIKTRGQQATLRCSPISGHTSVYWYQQALGLGLQFLLWYDEGEERNRGNFPPRFSGRQFPNYSSELNVNALELEDSALYLCASSLIGLASSQETQYFGPGTRLLVL.

This clone occurred a few times. The gene calls are TRBV19 and TRBJ1-5, with a possible D match to TRBD1 (5 bases). V was pared by 3 bases and J by 1 base, with 13 bases between. Germline-derived CDR1 and CDR2 are LNHDA and SQIVND (reference sequence). CDR3 length: 16 residues. The CDR3 DNA reads TGTGCCAGTAGTATTAGGGGCGTACAAAGCAATCAGCCCCAGCATTTT. It codes for CASSIRGVQSNQPQHF.